These 7 T cell receptor beta chains came from one sample sequenced in a study of radiotherapy plus CTLA-4 blockade in lung cancer. Data came from immunoSEQ multiplex PCR; TCRdb stores just in-frame clones and leaves some out. Among around 100,000 clones listed, around 74% were seen once. This specimen consisted of peripheral blood, obtained from a patient treated with radiotherapy plus ipilimumab. The source is a human donor with non-small cell lung cancer who had a partial response to radiotherapy plus ipilimumab. Some clones in this sample may be carry-over from other donors' samples.

This sequence joins TRBV5-4 and TRBJ1-2; 9 nucleotides match TRBD1. The CDR3 has 15 residues. CDR1 SGHNT and CDR2 YYREEE come from the germline V gene (reference sequence). J was trimmed by 2 bases and V by 2 bases; bases with no gene match: 4. The CDR3: CASSLQGAQNYGYTF. DNA of the CDR3: TGTGCCAGCAGCTTACAGGGGGCTCAAAACTATGGCTACACCTTC.

The chain links TRBV19 to TRBJ2-3, with a weak D call TRBD2 (6 bases). This CDR3 is 14 amino acids long. Deletions cut 3 bases from V and 3 bases from J, with 10 bases between. Germline V gene lookup returns CDR1 LNHDA and CDR2 SQIVND (reference sequence). CDR3 in amino acids: CASSMRGWTDTQYF. The CDR3 DNA sequence: TGTGCCAGTAGTATGCGGGGATGGACAGATACGCAGTATTTT.

This clone was seen a handful of times. The CDR3 protein is CSVAYRGDGELFF. The DNA of the CDR3 is TGCAGCGTGGCCTACAGGGGAGACGGGGAGCTGTTTTTT. The chain joins TRBV29-1 to TRBJ2-2; 7 nucleotides match TRBD1. V was clipped by 6 bases and J by 7 bases; unmatched bases: 8. This CDR3 spans 13 amino acids. CDR1 is SQVTM, CDR2 ANQGSEA, per germline.

V is TRBV19 and J is TRBJ2-4; possible D gene TRBD1, 6 bases. This CDR3 has 14 amino acids. V was pared by 4 bases and J by 7 bases, with 14 bases between. The germline CDR1 and CDR2 sequences are LNHDA and SQIVND (reference sequence). CDR3 protein: CASSTSITGNIQYF. The CDR3 coding sequence is TGTGCCAGTAGTACCTCAATAACAGGGAACATTCAGTACTTC.

The chain employs TRBV5-8 and TRBJ2-5, with 9 bases fitting TRBD1. V shed 4 bases, J shed 7 bases, and the junction held 8 bases outside the gene matches. Germline V gene data show CDR1 as SGHTS and CDR2 as YDEGEE. The CDR3 runs 14 residues. DNA for the CDR3: TGTGCCAGCAGCCAGGACAGGGGCACGAGGACCCAGTACTTC. Encoded protein: CASSQDRGTRTQYF.

This clone was counted a few times. The V and J genes are TRBV10-1 and TRBJ2-7; D is ambiguous. This CDR3 spans 13 amino acids. CDR1 and CDR2 from the germline V gene are WNHNN and SYGVQD (reference sequence). V was cut by 10 bases and J by 0 bases, with 13 bases left in between. The CDR3 region is CATKCRSSYEQYF. The DNA of the CDR3 is TGCGCCACCAAATGTAGGAGCTCCTACGAGCAGTACTTC.

The rearrangement joins TRBV18 to TRBJ1-4, with TRBD1 matching over 9 bases. Germline V gene lookup returns CDR1 KGHSH and CDR2 LQKENI. The J segment lost 7 bases and the V segment lost 3 bases, leaving 0 bases of the junction unmatched. The CDR3 is made up of 13 amino acids. CDR3 amino acids: CASSPGQGEKLFF. The CDR3 nucleotides are TGTGCCAGCTCACCGGGACAGGGTGAAAAACTGTTTTTT.